This note documents a single T cell receptor beta chain sequence. Antigen specificity is unknown. This record comes from a study of somatic mutations in cytotoxic T cells in rheumatoid arthritis. Germline assignment: CDR1 SGHVS and CDR2 FQNEAQ. Losses at the gene ends were 5 bases for V and 6 bases for J; bases not matched to a gene: 9. This CDR3 has 15 amino acids. Whole-study findings and limits: The antigen targets of the expanded CD8+ clones lacked identification.

This table comes from immunoSEQ multiplex PCR, and its TCRdb copy is limited to in-frame clones, with some not included. The sample includes 5,500 to 8,500 clones, roughly four fifths of them seen just once. The specimen sequenced was CD8+ T cells sorted from blood. The chain combines TRBV7-8 with TRBJ2-4, with TRBD2 identical over 8 bases. This TCR was recovered from a woman aged 55-69 years in good health. The DNA of the CDR3 is TGTGCCAGCAGCCCGGGACTAGGGGTCGGAAACATTCAGTACTTC. Translation gives CASSPGLGVGNIQYF.